A single sample gave rise to the 19 T cell receptor beta chains below, sequenced in a study of CD8+ T cells in alopecia areata. After isolation, RNA underwent reverse transcription to generate cDNA as the sequencing template. The assay was immunoSEQ multiplex PCR, and TCRdb's table has in-frame clones only and misses some. The sample has 200,000 or so clones; 50% to 65% are singletons. This specimen consisted of CD4+ T cells sorted from blood, obtained at week 0. All receptors come from a human donor with alopecia areata.

CDR3 DNA sequence: TGCGCCAGCAGCCAGGCCGGGACAGAGCGTCGGCAGTTCTTC. This gives the protein CASSQAGTERRQFF. The gene calls are TRBV4-1 and TRBJ2-1; TRBD1 aligns across 7 bases. CDR3 length: 14 residues. Germline V gene sequence: CDR1 MGHRA, CDR2 YSYEKL. V lost 3 bases and J lost 12; bases outside the gene matches: 11.

This chain joins TRBV5-4 and TRBJ1-1; no clear D gene. Trimming removed 6 bases at V and 0 bases at J, with 21 bases between. Germline V lookup: CDR1 SGHNT, CDR2 YYREEE (reference sequence). The CDR3 runs 17 residues. The CDR3 sequence is CASTPVGRALMNTEAFF. CDR3 in DNA: TGTGCCAGCACCCCTGTGGGCAGAGCATTAATGAACACTGAAGCTTTCTTT.

The chain uses TRBV29-1 and TRBJ1-3, with D hard to call. The V end lost 2 bases, the J end lost 4 bases, and 9 bases lay between the germline ends. The CDR3 contains 13 residues. Germline CDR1 and CDR2: SQVTM and ANQGSEA. The CDR3 DNA reads TGCAGCGTTGAACAAGGATCGGGAAACACCATATATTTT. Its protein is CSVEQGSGNTIYF.

The V call is TRBV30, the J call TRBJ2-1, with a tentative D call TRBD2 (6 bases). The CDR3 loop spans 16 amino acids. Germline V gives CDR1 GTSNPN, CDR2 SVGIG (reference sequence). V lost 0 bases and J 3 bases, leaving 15 bases between the germline ends. CDR3 protein: CAWSVRGLANYNEQFF. CDR3 coding DNA: TGTGCCTGGAGTGTACGAGGGCTAGCGAACTACAATGAGCAGTTCTTC.

Remarks on this clone: The sample has other DNA sequences that encode this CDR3 too. This rearrangement joins TRBV5-1 to TRBJ1-3, with D unresolved. Trimming stripped 0 bases from V and 0 bases from J, with 7 bases between. This CDR3 spans 15 amino acids. Germline-derived CDR1 and CDR2 are SGHRS and YFSETQ. The CDR3 reads CASSLEGNSGNTIYF. The CDR3 bases are TGCGCCAGCAGCTTGGAAGGTAACTCTGGAAACACCATATATTTT.

This clone was seen a handful of times. The J gene is TRBJ2-7, the V gene TRBV2; perhaps TRBD2 as D (5 bases). CDR3 size: 14 residues. The V and J ends lost 6 bases and 0 bases respectively, with 12 bases between them. The germline V gene encodes CDR1 SNHLY and CDR2 FYNNEI. CDR3 nucleotide sequence: TGTGCCAGCAGGGAGCGGATCTTCTCCTACGAGCAGTACTTC. Translating gives CASRERIFSYEQYF.

The J gene is TRBJ1-1, the V gene TRBV18; no reliable D call. In germline, CDR1 is KGHSH, CDR2 LQKENI. The CDR3 is made up of 14 amino acids. The germline V and J ends were trimmed by 3 bases and 3 bases, with 11 bases remaining between them. The CDR3: CASSPQNSDTEAFF. CDR3 in DNA: TGTGCCAGCTCACCCCAAAACAGTGACACTGAAGCTTTCTTT.

This clone showed up just a few times. The CDR3 is CASSLGLSGGRSEQYF. The DNA for the CDR3 is TGTGCCAGCAGCTTAGGCCTATCGGGGGGTAGGTCCGAGCAGTACTTC. The rearrangement joins TRBV13 to TRBJ2-7, with 7 bases identical to TRBD2. The CDR3 runs to 16 residues. Losses at the gene ends were 0 bases for V and 6 bases for J; bases not matched to a gene: 11. CDR1 is PRHDT, CDR2 FYEKMQ, per germline (reference sequence).

The rearrangement uses TRBV29-1 and TRBJ1-2; 7 bases agree with TRBD1. The length of the CDR3 is 15 residues. Trimming cost V 5 bases and J 4 bases; bases outside gene matches: 13. From germline, CDR1 is SQVTM and CDR2 ANQGSEA. CDR3 residues: CSVKNAQGLGYGYTF. The CDR3 DNA reads as TGCAGCGTTAAGAATGCACAGGGGTTGGGCTATGGCTACACCTTC.

The chain links TRBV29-1 to TRBJ2-7; D is perhaps TRBD1 (6 bases). Germline V gives CDR1 SQVTM, CDR2 ANQGSEA. The CDR3 consists of 12 residues. Trimming took 4 bases from V and 6 from J, leaving 13 bases between them. The CDR3 bases are TGCAGCGTTGGGCAGGGGAAGGGCGAGCAGTACTTC. Its translation is CSVGQGKGEQYF.

This clone appeared a few times. CDR3 coding DNA: TGTGCCAGCAGCTTTATCAGCGGGAGATCCAACACCGGGGAGCTGTTTTTT. This gives the protein CASSFISGRSNTGELFF. The chain has TRBV7-9 and TRBJ2-2; 8 nucleotides match TRBD2. CDR1 and CDR2 from the germline V gene are SEHNR and FQNEAQ (reference sequence). Unmatched junction bases numbered 8, after V lost 3 bases and J lost 2 bases. This CDR3 has 17 amino acids.

This clone was observed a few times. The rearrangement joins TRBV6-6 to TRBJ1-3; TRBD1 might be the D (5 bases). Germline CDR1 is MNHNY and CDR2 is SVGAGI (reference sequence). V lost 5 bases, J lost 0 bases, and 11 bases lay in between. The CDR3 consists of 15 residues. The CDR3 spells CASSLGHPSGNTIYF. CDR3 DNA: TGTGCCAGCAGTCTCGGACATCCCTCTGGAAACACCATATATTTT.

This sequence joins TRBV29-1 and TRBJ1-2; 8 nucleotides match TRBD1. V lost 3 bases and J lost 4; bases outside the gene matches: 10. This CDR3 has 15 residues. CDR1 is SQVTM, CDR2 ANQGSEA, per germline. The CDR3 sequence is CSVETQDGQGYGYTF. CDR3 in DNA: TGCAGCGTTGAGACGCAAGACGGACAGGGCTATGGCTACACCTTC.

The chain has TRBV29-1 and TRBJ2-5; a possible D gene is TRBD1 (6 bases). V was pared by 3 bases and J by 4 bases, with 18 bases between. This CDR3 comprises 15 residues. Germline V lookup: CDR1 SQVTM, CDR2 ANQGSEA. This CDR3 is CSVDSGRVRGETQYF. The CDR3 bases are TGCAGCGTTGATTCGGGAAGGGTCAGGGGAGAGACCCAGTACTTC. Full variable domain (rest looked up from reference TRBV29-1 and TRBJ2-5): SAVISQKPSRDICQRGTSLTIQCQVDSQVTMMFWYRQQPGQSLTLIATANQGSEATYESGFVIDKFPISRPNLTFSTLTVSNMSPEDSSIYLCSVDSGRVRGETQYFGPGTRLLVL.

The chain uses TRBV9 and TRBJ2-5; 7 nucleotides agree with TRBD2. V shed 3 bases and J 1 base; nucleotides not matched to a gene: 3. Germline V lookup: CDR1 SGDLS, CDR2 YYNGEE. CDR3 length: 14 residues. The CDR3 spells CASSGTSVQETQYF. CDR3 nucleotide sequence: TGTGCCAGCAGCGGTACTAGCGTCCAAGAGACCCAGTACTTC.

This rearrangement joins TRBV7-2 to TRBJ2-1; no definite D call. In germline, CDR1 is SGHTA, CDR2 FQGNSA. The CDR3 has 16 residues. Trimming cost V 2 bases and J 4 bases, with 15 bases left between them. In DNA form, the CDR3 reads TGTGCCAGCAGCTTACGGTCTGGAATGCGATACAATGAGCAGTTCTTC. It translates to CASSLRSGMRYNEQFF. The entire variable domain, with the rest obtained from reference TRBV7-2 and TRBJ2-1, is as follows: GAGVSQSPSNKVTEKGKDVELRCDPISGHTALYWYRQSLGQGLEFLIYFQGNSAPDKSGLPSDRFSAERTGGSVSTLTIQRTQQEDSAVYLCASSLRSGMRYNEQFFGPGTRLTVL.

This chain's CDR3 is CASSPRTGGGQPQHF. Here the CDR3 DNA reads TGTGCCAGCAGTCCCCGGACAGGGGGAGGTCAGCCCCAGCATTTT. The chain links TRBV2 to TRBJ1-5; 10 bases are shared with TRBD1. Losses at the gene ends were 5 bases for V and 6 bases for J; bases not matched to a gene: 7. This CDR3 has 15 amino acids. From germline, CDR1 is SNHLY and CDR2 FYNNEI.

The V gene is TRBV30, the J gene TRBJ2-1; 9 nucleotides agree with TRBD1. Germline CDR1 reads GTSNPN; CDR2 reads SVGIG (reference sequence). The length of the CDR3 is 13 residues. V gave up 6 bases and J gave up 2 bases; unmatched junction bases: 2. The CDR3 DNA reads TGTGCCTGCCGGGACAGGGCCTACAATGAGCAGTTCTTC. This translates into CACRDRAYNEQFF. The full variable domain, its missing parts supplied by reference TRBV30 and TRBJ2-1, is SQTIHQWPATLVQPVGSPLSLECTVEGTSNPNLYWYRQAAGRGLQLLFYSVGIGQISSEVPQNLSASRPQDRQFILSSKKLLLSDSGFYLCACRDRAYNEQFFGPGTRLTVL.

This clone was seen only a few times. This sequence joins TRBV14 and TRBJ1-6, with D maybe TRBD1 (5 bases). This CDR3 is built from 15 residues. The V and J ends lost 4 bases and 7 bases respectively, with 14 bases between them. The germline V gene encodes CDR1 SGHDN and CDR2 FVKESK. The CDR3 reads CASSRRTRENSPLHF. Here the CDR3 DNA reads TGTGCCAGCAGCCGCAGGACACGCGAAAATTCACCCCTCCACTTT. The entire variable domain, with the rest obtained from reference TRBV14 and TRBJ1-6, is as follows: EAGVTQFPSHSVIEKGQTVTLRCDPISGHDNLYWYRRVMGKEIKFLLHFVKESKQDESGMPNNRFLAERTGGTYSTLKVQPAELEDSGVYFCASSRRTRENSPLHFGNGTRLTVT.